This section outlines one T cell receptor (beta chain) sequence together with its context. The antigen is not known. V gave up 6 bases and J gave up 1 base, with 9 bases separating them. The CDR3 covers 13 residues. TCRdb passed the RT-PCR reads through MiXCR, listing each CDR3 protein once. The sample has about 650,000 distinct CDR3 sequences, 15% to 18% seen once. This sample is drawn from a study of response to subunit inactivated influenza vaccine. Study-level points and caveats: There was a suggestion from the authors that each seasonal influenza vaccination recruits few new T cells.

This sequence joins TRBV12-3 or TRBV12-4 and TRBJ1-1; a possible D gene is TRBD1 (5 bases). The TCR comes from a man aged 45-65 years who received an inactivated influenza vaccine. The input for sequencing was PBMCs from blood, taken roughly 13 days after vaccination. In DNA, the CDR3 is TGTGCCAGCAGAATAGACAGGAACACTGAAGCTTTCTTT. Amino acids: CASRIDRNTEAFF.